The 14 T cell receptor beta chains presented below share a single source sample, sequenced in a study of T cells in women clearing cervical HPV infection. Only in-frame clones appear in the TCRdb table, and some are missing; sequencing was by immunoSEQ multiplex PCR. This listing includes just under 35,000 clones. The specimen was blood buffy coat. These receptors all stem from a woman between 18 and 69 years old with a cervical HPV16 infection that either progressed to CIN3+ or cleared (not recorded which).

About this clone: The CDR3 extends 3 residues past the end of the read, so its final part is completed from the germline J gene. The chain carries TRBV7-3 and TRBJ2-5; weak D call: TRBD2 (6 bases). In germline, CDR1 is SGHTA, CDR2 FQGTGA. This CDR3 spans 15 amino acids. V was cut by 1 base and J by 1 base, with 10 bases left in between. CDR3 DNA, as far as it was read: TGTGCCAGCAGCTTAAATGGCGGGGTCCAAGAGACC. Protein sequence: CASSLNGGVQET. In full, the CDR3 reads CASSLNGGVQETQYF.

On this clone: The sequenced fragment ends 3 residues before the CDR3 boundary, so the rest is inferred from the germline J gene. This chain connects TRBV5-1 to TRBJ2-7; a weak D match, TRBD2 (5 bases). The CDR3 has 15 residues. Trimming took off 0 bases at V and 4 bases at J, with 14 bases between the two ends. Germline values: CDR1 SGHRS, CDR2 YFSETQ. Partial CDR3 DNA: TGCGCCAGCAGCTTGGGGTCAGAGGGCATATACGAG. It codes for CASSLGSEGIYE. The full CDR3 is CASSLGSEGIYEQYF.

Worth noting for this clone: Coverage ceases 3 residues before the CDR3 finishes, and the germline J gene fills in the end. The chain uses TRBV5-1 and TRBJ2-1; 10 bases map to TRBD2. The CDR3 consists of 16 residues. Germline CDR1 and CDR2: SGHRS and YFSETQ. V lost 0 bases and J lost 7; bases outside the gene matches: 7. This CDR3 is CASSLERLAGVNEQFF. The DNA read from the CDR3 is TGCGCCAGCAGCTTGGAAAGGCTAGCGGGGGTAAATGAG.

In the case of this clone: The read falls 3 residues short of the CDR3 end, and the missing part is taken from the germline J gene. The gene calls are TRBV6-2 or TRBV6-3 and TRBJ1-5; the D is unclear. The CDR3 loop spans 14 amino acids. The V end lost 5 bases, the J end lost 0 bases, and 8 bases lay between the germline ends. Germline loops: CDR1 MNHEY, CDR2 SVGEGT. CDR3 bases read: TGTGCCAGCAGTCCGGACTATAGCAATCAGCCC. It is translated as CASSPDYSNQP. The entire CDR3 protein reads CASSPDYSNQPQHF.

About this clone: The read terminates 3 residues before the CDR3 end, so the remaining end is supplied by the germline J gene. V is TRBV19 and J is TRBJ1-1; the D gene is possibly TRBD1 (6 bases). Trimming took 7 bases from V and 4 from J, leaving 19 bases between them. The CDR3 sequence is 15 residues long. The germline V gene encodes CDR1 LNHDA and CDR2 SQIVND (reference sequence). The CDR3 sequence is CASTHGGAKGTEAFF. CDR3 bases read: TGTGCCAGTACCCACGGGGGGGCGAAGGGCACTGAA. Using reference TRBV19 and TRBJ1-1 for the parts outside the CDR3, the full variable domain is DGGITQSPKYLFRKEGQNVTLSCEQNLNHDAMYWYRQDPGQGLRLIYYSQIVNDFQKGDIAEGYSVSREKKESFPLTVTSAQKNPTAFYLCASTHGGAKGTEAFFGQGTRLTVV.

As regards this clone: The read finishes 3 residues shy of the CDR3 end, and the germline J gene is used to complete it. The chain is built from TRBV19 and TRBJ1-2; a possible D gene is TRBD1 (5 bases). There are 15 residues in the CDR3. Germline V gene lookup returns CDR1 LNHDA and CDR2 SQIVND (reference sequence). Trimming left V 3 bases short and J 1 base short, with 12 bases between. CDR3 in amino acids: CASSIYRSFNYGYTF. CDR3 DNA (partial): TGTGCCAGTAGTATTTACAGGTCTTTTAACTATGGC.

The part of the CDR3 DNA that was read is TGTGCCAGCAGCTTCTACCGACTAGTTGGGGGAGAGACC. As protein: CASSFYRLVGGET. The CDR3 as a whole reads CASSFYRLVGGETQYF. This chain joins TRBV5-4 and TRBJ2-5; TRBD2 might be the D (6 bases). The sequenced fragment ends 3 residues before the CDR3 boundary, so the rest is inferred from the germline J gene. Germline V gene lookup returns CDR1 SGHNT and CDR2 YYREEE (reference sequence). V lost 2 bases and J 4 bases, leaving 18 bases between the germline ends. This CDR3 spans 16 amino acids. Full variable domain (outside the CDR3, taken from reference TRBV5-4 and TRBJ2-5): ETGVTQSPTHLIKTRGQQVTLRCSSQSGHNTVSWYQQALGQGPQFIFQYYREEENGRGNFPPRFSGLQFPNYSSELNVNALELDDSALYLCASSFYRLVGGETQYFGPGTRLLVL.

As regards this clone: The read gets to within 3 residues of the CDR3 end, and the germline J gene fills in the rest. The chain couples TRBV6-2 or TRBV6-3 to TRBJ2-3, with 7 bases identical to TRBD1. Germline trimming cut 6 bases from V and 4 bases from J; bases unmatched to any gene: 13. This CDR3 spans 16 amino acids. The germline CDR1 and CDR2 sequences are MNHEY and SVGEGT. Incomplete CDR3 DNA: TGTGCCAGCAGCCTACCTTATGACAGGGTCCCAGATACG. Encoded protein: CASSLPYDRVPDT. The whole CDR3 is CASSLPYDRVPDTQYF.

To note about this clone: The read comes to an end 3 residues before the CDR3 does, leaving the germline J gene to fill in the end. The V call is TRBV20-1, the J call TRBJ2-2; D may be TRBD1 (5 bases). The CDR3 runs 14 residues. Germline lookup yields CDR1 DFQATT and CDR2 SNEGSKA (reference sequence). The CDR3 DNA, read in part, is TGCAGTGCTATCCGTGACATTGGGGCCAACGTG. Translation: CSAIRDIGANV. The complete CDR3 sequence is CSAIRDIGANVLFF.

In the case of this clone: The read gets to within 3 residues of the CDR3 end, and the germline J gene fills in the rest. The chain couples TRBV2 to TRBJ1-5; D is uncertain. This CDR3 spans 13 amino acids. With 2 bases removed from V and 5 bases from J, the gap between germline ends came to 7 bases. CDR1 SNHLY and CDR2 FYNNEI come from the germline V gene. Partial CDR3 DNA: TGTGCCAGCAGTGAACAGGCGCATCAGCCC. Encoded protein: CASSEQAHQP. The CDR3 in full is CASSEQAHQPQHF.

As to this clone: The CDR3 end is not reached by the read, which stops 3 residues before it; the germline J gene fills it in. This chain links TRBV11-2 with TRBJ2-2; 10 bases map to TRBD1. Per the germline V gene, CDR1 is SGHAT and CDR2 is FQNNGV. This CDR3 has 13 residues. The CDR3 sequence is CASTTPGQGKLFF. The CDR3 bases that were read are TGTGCCAGCACCACACCGGGACAGGGGAAG.

Regarding this clone: The sequence runs out 3 residues before the end of the CDR3; the remainder is reconstructed from the germline J gene. This chain joins TRBV11-3 and TRBJ2-3, with D unresolved. This CDR3 is 11 amino acids long. Germline values: CDR1 SGHNT, CDR2 YENEEA. CDR3 DNA (partial): TGTGCCAGCAGGGGCCAGGAGACG. This codes for CASRGQET. The full CDR3 is CASRGQETQYF.

Comments on this clone: The CDR3 goes on 3 residues after the read ends, and that part is filled in from the germline J gene. The chain carries TRBV5-6 and TRBJ1-2, with a possible D match to TRBD1 (5 bases). The CDR3 length is 13 residues. CDR1 is SGHDT, CDR2 YYEEEE, per germline. The DNA read from the CDR3 is TGTGCCAGCAGCTTAAGGCAGGGTGGAGGC. Translation: CASSLRQGGG. The complete CDR3 sequence is CASSLRQGGGYTF.

Regarding this clone: The read falls 3 residues short of the CDR3 end, and the missing part is taken from the germline J gene. The V call is TRBV7-2, the J call TRBJ2-1; possible D gene TRBD1, 6 bases. The V gene lost 0 bases and the J gene lost 6 bases, with 6 bases spanning the gap. Looked up from germline, CDR1 is SGHTA and CDR2 is FQGNSA. This CDR3 comprises 13 residues. The covered CDR3 bases are TGTGCCAGCAGCTTAGCAGGGGGCAATGAG. It translates to CASSLAGGNE. The full CDR3 reads CASSLAGGNEQFF.